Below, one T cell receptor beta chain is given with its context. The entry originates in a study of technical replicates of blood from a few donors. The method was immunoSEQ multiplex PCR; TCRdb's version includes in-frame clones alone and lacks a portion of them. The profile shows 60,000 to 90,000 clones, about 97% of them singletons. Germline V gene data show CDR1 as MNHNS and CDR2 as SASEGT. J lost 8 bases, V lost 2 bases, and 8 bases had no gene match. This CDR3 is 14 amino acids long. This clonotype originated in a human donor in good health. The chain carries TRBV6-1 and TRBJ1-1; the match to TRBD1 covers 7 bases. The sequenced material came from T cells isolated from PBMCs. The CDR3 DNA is TGTGCCAGCAGTGAATCTGGGTGGACAGGCGAAGCTTTCTTT. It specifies CASSESGWTGEAFF.